This T cell receptor (beta chain) was found in a study of T cells in Graves' hyperthyroidism and ophthalmopathy. Study at large: Staff took peripheral blood when the initial diagnosis was made, before any treatment began. Study-level points and caveats: Peripheral blood also featured most of the thyroid clonotypes expanded above 0.001. Before onset, ophthalmopathy was predicted by the model a median roughly 6.8 months earlier.

This clonotype was counted many times. The antigen is undetermined. The germline V and J ends were trimmed by 0 bases and 4 bases, with 15 bases remaining between them. CDR1 is SGHNT and CDR2 is YENEEA in the germline V gene. The CDR3 is 16 residues long. RNA transcripts provided the source from which TCR beta CDR3 regions were amplified. TCR CDR3 underwent first-round RT-PCR with the HTBI primer set. TCRdb redid the calling of the multiplex PCR reads with MiXCR, one entry per CDR3 protein. The repertoire consists of hundreds of thousands of distinct CDR3 sequences, with approximately 15% occurring once and the leading ten covering roughly 5.7%.

The chain joins TRBV11-3 to TRBJ2-5; perhaps TRBD1 as D (6 bases). The receptor was derived from a woman aged 30 to 39 with Graves' hyperthyroidism that later progressed to Graves' ophthalmopathy. The specimen sequenced was blood. The CDR3: CASSLDRMGATETQYF. The CDR3 nucleotides are TGTGCCAGCAGCTTAGATCGTATGGGGGCAACAGAGACCCAGTACTTC.